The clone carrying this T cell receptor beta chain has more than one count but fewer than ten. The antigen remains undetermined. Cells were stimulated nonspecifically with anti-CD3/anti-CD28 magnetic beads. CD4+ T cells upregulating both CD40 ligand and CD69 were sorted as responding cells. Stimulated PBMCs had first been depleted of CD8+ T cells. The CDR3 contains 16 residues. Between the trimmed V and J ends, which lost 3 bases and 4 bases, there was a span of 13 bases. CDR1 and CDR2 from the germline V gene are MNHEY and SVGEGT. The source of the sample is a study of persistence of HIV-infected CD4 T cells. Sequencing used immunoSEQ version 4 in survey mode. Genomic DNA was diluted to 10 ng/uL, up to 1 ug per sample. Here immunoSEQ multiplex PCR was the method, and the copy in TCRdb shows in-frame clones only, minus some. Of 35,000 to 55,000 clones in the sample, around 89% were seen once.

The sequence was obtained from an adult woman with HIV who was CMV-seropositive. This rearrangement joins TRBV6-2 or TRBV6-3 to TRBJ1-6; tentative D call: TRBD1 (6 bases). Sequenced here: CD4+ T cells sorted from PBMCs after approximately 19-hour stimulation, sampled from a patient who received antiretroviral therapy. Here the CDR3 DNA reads TGTGCCAGCAGTTATCTACAGGGACGGTATAATTCACCCCTCCACTTT. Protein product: CASSYLQGRYNSPLHF.